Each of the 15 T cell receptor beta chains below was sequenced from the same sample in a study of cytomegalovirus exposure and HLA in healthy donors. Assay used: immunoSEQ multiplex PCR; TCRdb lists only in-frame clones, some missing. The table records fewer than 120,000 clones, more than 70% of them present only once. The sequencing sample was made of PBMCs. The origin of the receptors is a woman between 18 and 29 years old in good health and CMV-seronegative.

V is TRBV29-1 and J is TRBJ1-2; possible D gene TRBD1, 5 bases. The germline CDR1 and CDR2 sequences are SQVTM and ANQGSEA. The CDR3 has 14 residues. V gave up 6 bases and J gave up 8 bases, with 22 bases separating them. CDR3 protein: CSVRGGVPTFGYTF. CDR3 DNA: TGCAGCGTGAGGGGAGGAGTCCCCACATTCGGCTACACCTTC.

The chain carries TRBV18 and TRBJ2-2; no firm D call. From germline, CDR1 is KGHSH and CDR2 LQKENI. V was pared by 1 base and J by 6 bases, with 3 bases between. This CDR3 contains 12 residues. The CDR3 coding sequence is TGTGCCAGCTCACCACGAGCCGGGGAGCTGTTTTTT. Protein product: CASSPRAGELFF. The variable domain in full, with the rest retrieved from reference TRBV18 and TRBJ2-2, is NAGVMQNPRHLVRRRGQEARLRCSPMKGHSHVYWYRQLPEEGLKFMVYLQKENIIDESGMPKERFSAEFPKEGPSILRIQQVVRGDSAAYFCASSPRAGELFFGEGSRLTVL.

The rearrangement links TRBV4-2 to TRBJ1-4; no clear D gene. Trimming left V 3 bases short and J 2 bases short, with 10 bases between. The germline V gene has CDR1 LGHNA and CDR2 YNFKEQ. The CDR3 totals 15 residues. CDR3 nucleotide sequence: TGTGCCAGCAGCCAGGCGGTTTTTACTAATGAAAAACTGTTTTTT. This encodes CASSQAVFTNEKLFF.

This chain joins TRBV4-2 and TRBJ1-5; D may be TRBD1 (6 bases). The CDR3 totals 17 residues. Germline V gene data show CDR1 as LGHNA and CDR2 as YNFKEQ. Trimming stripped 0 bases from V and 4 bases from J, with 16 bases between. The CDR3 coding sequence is TGTGCCAGCAGCCAAGAGCGAGTGGGCCAGGGGAATCAGCCCCAGCATTTT. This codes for CASSQERVGQGNQPQHF.

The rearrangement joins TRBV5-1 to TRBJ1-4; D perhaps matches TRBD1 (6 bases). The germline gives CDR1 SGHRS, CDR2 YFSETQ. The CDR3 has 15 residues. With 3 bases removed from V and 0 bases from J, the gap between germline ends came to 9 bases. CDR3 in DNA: TGCGCCAGCAGCTCACAGGGAGCAACTAATGAAAAACTGTTTTTT. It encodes CASSSQGATNEKLFF.

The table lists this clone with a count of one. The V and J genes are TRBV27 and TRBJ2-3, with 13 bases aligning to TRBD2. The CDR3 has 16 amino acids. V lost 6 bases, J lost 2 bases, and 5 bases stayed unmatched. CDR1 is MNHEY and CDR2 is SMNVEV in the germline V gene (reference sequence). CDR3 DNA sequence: TGTGCCAGCAGCGGGACTAGCGGGATATCCACAGATACGCAGTATTTT. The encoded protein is CASSGTSGISTDTQYF.

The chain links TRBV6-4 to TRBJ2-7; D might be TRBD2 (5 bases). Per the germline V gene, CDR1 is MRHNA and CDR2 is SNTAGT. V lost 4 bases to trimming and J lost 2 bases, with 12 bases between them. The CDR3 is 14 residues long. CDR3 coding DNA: TGTGCCAGCAGTGCCCCGGGAAAACCCTACGAGCAGTACTTC. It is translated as CASSAPGKPYEQYF.

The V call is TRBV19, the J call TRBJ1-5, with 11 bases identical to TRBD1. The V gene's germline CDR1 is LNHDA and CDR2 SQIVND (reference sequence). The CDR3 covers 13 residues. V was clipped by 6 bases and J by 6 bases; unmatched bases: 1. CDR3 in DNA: TGTGCCAGTAGGGGGACAGGGGGTCAGCCCCAGCATTTT. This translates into CASRGTGGQPQHF.

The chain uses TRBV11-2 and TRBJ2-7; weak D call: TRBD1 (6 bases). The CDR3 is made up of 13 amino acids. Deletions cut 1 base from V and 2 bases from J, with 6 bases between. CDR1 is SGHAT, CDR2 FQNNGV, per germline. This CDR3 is CASSLAGAYEQYF. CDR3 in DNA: TGTGCCAGCAGCTTAGCAGGGGCCTACGAGCAGTACTTC. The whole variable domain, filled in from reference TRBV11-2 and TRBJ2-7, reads EAGVAQSPRYKIIEKRQSVAFWCNPISGHATLYWYQQILGQGPKLLIQFQNNGVVDDSQLPKDRFSAERLKGVDSTLKIQPAKLEDSAVYLCASSLAGAYEQYFGPGTRLTVT.

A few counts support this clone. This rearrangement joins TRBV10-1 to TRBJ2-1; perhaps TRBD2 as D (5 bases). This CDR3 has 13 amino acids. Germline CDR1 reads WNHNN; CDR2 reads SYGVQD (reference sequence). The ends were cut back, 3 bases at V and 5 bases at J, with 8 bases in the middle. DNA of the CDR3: TGCGCCAGCAGTGATCCGGGGAACAATGAGCAGTTCTTC. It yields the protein CASSDPGNNEQFF.

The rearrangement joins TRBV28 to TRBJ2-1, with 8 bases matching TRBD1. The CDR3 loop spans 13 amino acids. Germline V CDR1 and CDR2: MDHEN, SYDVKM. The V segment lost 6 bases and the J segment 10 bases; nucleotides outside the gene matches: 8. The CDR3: CASSRGQGGEQFF. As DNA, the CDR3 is TGTGCCAGCAGCCGCGGACAGGGTGGCGAGCAGTTCTTC. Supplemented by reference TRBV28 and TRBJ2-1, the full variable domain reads DVKVTQSSRYLVKRTGEKVFLECVQDMDHENMFWYRQDPGLGLRLIYFSYDVKMKEKGDIPEGYSVSREKKERFSLILESASTNQTSMYLCASSRGQGGEQFFGPGTRLTVL.

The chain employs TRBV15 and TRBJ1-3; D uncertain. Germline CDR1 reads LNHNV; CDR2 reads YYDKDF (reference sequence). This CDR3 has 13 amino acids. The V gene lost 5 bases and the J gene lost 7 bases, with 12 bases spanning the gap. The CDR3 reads CATSPPGRNTIYF. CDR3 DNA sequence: TGTGCCACCAGCCCACCCGGCAGGAACACCATATATTTT.

CDR3 protein: CASSLRQEQYF. CDR3 DNA sequence: TGTGCCAGCAGTTTGCGACAAGAGCAGTACTTC. The chain carries TRBV6-5 and TRBJ2-7; D is unclear. V gave up 4 bases and J gave up 7 bases, with 8 bases separating them. Germline V lookup: CDR1 MNHEY, CDR2 SVGAGI. This CDR3 comprises 11 residues.

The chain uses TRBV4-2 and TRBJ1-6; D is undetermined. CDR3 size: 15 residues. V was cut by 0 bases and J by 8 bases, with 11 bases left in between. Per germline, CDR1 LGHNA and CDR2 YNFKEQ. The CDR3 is CASSQDEGLDSPLHF. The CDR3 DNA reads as TGTGCCAGCAGCCAAGATGAGGGTTTAGATTCACCCCTCCACTTT.

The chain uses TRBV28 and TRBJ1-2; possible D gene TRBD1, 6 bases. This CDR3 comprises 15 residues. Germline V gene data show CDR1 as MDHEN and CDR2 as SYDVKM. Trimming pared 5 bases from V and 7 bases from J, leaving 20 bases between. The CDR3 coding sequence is TGTGCCAGCAGTCCCCCCGGACAGTCCCGGGGTGGCTACACCTTC. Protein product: CASSPPGQSRGGYTF.